These T cell receptor beta chains were read from a single sample in a study of CD8 T cells in ankylosing spondylitis. MiXCR, applied by TCRdb to the 5' RACE reads, yields one record per CDR3 protein. In the table there are just over 150,000 distinct CDR3 sequences, about a sixth of which are singletons. Sequenced input: blood, either unsorted or a sorted T cell fraction (not recorded which). These receptors all stem from a male donor with ankylosing spondylitis or in good health (not recorded which). Each CDR3 is given with its conserved first and last residue. Fields, in order: clone size, J gene, V gene, D gene, CDR3 protein, CDR3 DNA. The D gene is left open where the match is weak. Expanded clones are given a class, and other clones once, few, many or no size at all.

>many|TRBJ2-1|TRBV20-1|TRBD2
CSASPSGNNNEQFF
TGCAGTGCTAGTCCTAGCGGGAACAACAATGAGCAGTTCTTC
>many|TRBJ2-5|TRBV11-2|-
CASSLLGTQYF
TGTGCCAGCAGCTTATTGGGGACCCAGTACTTC
>few|TRBJ2-1|TRBV4-1|TRBD2
CASSQVRGPGTSGFTNRKQFF
TGCGCCAGCAGCCAAGTCCGAGGGCCAGGGACTAGCGGGTTCACGAACAGAAAGCAGTTCTTC
>many|TRBJ2-7|TRBV5-1|-
CASSLDGPYEQYF
TGCGCCAGCAGCTTGGACGGTCCCTACGAGCAGTACTTC
>few|TRBJ2-1|TRBV4-1|-
CASRPRQNYNEQFF
TGCGCCAGCAGGCCCCGACAGAACTACAATGAGCAGTTCTTC
>many|TRBJ2-7|TRBV7-9|TRBD1
CASSPPDRGPYEQYF
TGTGCCAGCAGCCCGCCAGACAGGGGGCCCTACGAGCAGTACTTC
>-|TRBJ2-1|TRBV6-5|-
CASAPHEQFF
TGTGCCAGCGCCCCCCATGAGCAGTTCTTC
>many|TRBJ2-7|TRBV10-1|TRBD1
CASAETGVYEQYF
TGCGCCTCGGCGGAGACAGGGGTCTACGAGCAGTACTTC
>many|TRBJ1-1|TRBV5-1|TRBD1
CASRGTGTEAFF
TGCGCCAGCAGGGGGACAGGGACTGAAGCTTTCTTT
>-|TRBJ2-2|TRBV5-1|-
CASSRRENAELFF
TGCGCCAGCAGTAGACGGGAGAACGCGGAGCTGTTTTTT
>few|TRBJ1-5|TRBV6-5|-
CASSYSSGGLRNQPQHF
TGTGCCAGCAGTTACTCGAGCGGGGGCCTACGCAATCAGCCCCAGCATTTT
>many|TRBJ1-6|TRBV10-3|TRBD1
CAISAAGTANSPLHF
TGTGCCATCAGTGCCGCCGGGACAGCAAATTCACCCCTCCACTTT
>many|TRBJ2-1|TRBV20-1|-
CSARDLVGEQFF
TGCAGTGCTAGAGATTTGGTGGGTGAGCAGTTCTTC
>few|TRBJ1-1|TRBV29-1|-
CSVCRVAGEAFF
TGCAGCGTCTGTAGGGTAGCGGGTGAAGCTTTCTTT
>-|TRBJ2-3|TRBV28|-
CASSLQGPYTDTQYF
TGTGCCAGCAGTTTGCAGGGCCCATACACAGATACGCAGTATTTT
>-|TRBJ1-1|TRBV6-5|-
CASSYSGLNIMNTEAFF
TGTGCCAGCAGTTACTCAGGGTTGAATATCATGAACACTGAAGCTTTCTTT
>-|TRBJ2-1|TRBV15|-
CATSTGSEQFF
TGTGCCACCAGCACGGGGAGTGAGCAGTTCTTC
>few|TRBJ2-3|TRBV24-1|TRBD1
CATQGAYTDTQYF
TGTGCCACTCAGGGGGCTTATACAGATACGCAGTATTTT
>few|TRBJ2-2|TRBV20-1|TRBD2
CSARDLAGGVVGELFF
TGCAGTGCTAGAGATCTGGCGGGAGGGGTAGTCGGGGAGCTGTTTTTT